A selection of T cell receptor beta chains follows, all from one sample in a study of blood T cells in healthy people across ages. TCRdb used MiXCR to reprocess the 5' RACE reads, holding one entry per CDR3 protein. The sample includes 1.5 million to 2 million distinct CDR3 sequences, 28% of them seen just once. Material for sequencing was blood. These receptors were taken from a woman in her 30s in good health. The CDR3 runs from the conserved cysteine through the conserved F or W. A D gene is named only where the DNA matches it firmly. Size values are once, few and many counts, or a class for expanded clones, and some rows have none.

d_gene	abundance	j_gene	v_gene	CDR3aa	CDR3nt
TRBD1	many	TRBJ2-5	TRBV20-1	CSAGTAGGIETQYF	TGCAGTGCCGGAACGGCAGGGGGTATTGAGACCCAGTACTTC
TRBD1	few	TRBJ2-2	TRBV12-3/TRBV12-4	CASVRGLSGELFF	TGTGCCAGCGTCAGGGGGCTTTCTGGGGAGCTGTTTTTT
NA	few	TRBJ2-3	TRBV29-1	CSVNLGGATDTQYF	TGCAGCGTTAACTTGGGGGGAGCGACAGATACGCAGTATTTT
NA	NA	TRBJ2-7	TRBV20-1	CSAREEGRDSYEQDF	TGCAGTGCCCGAGAGGAGGGACGGGACTCCTACGAGCAGGACTTC
TRBD1	many	TRBJ2-7	TRBV27	CASRGQLDYEQYF	TGTGCCAGCAGGGGACAGTTGGACTACGAGCAGTACTTC
TRBD2	NA	TRBJ2-3	TRBV6-1	CASQRGSGGALRKDTQYF	TGTGCCAGCCAACGTGGGAGCGGGGGGGCCCTTAGGAAAGATACGCAGTATTTT
TRBD1	NA	TRBJ2-7	TRBV7-9	CASSPRDRGPAQYF	TGTGCCAGCAGCCCGAGGGACAGGGGGCCTGCGCAGTACTTC
NA	NA	TRBJ2-7	TRBV7-9	CASSPTSGSWGYEQYF	TGTGCCAGCAGCCCGACGAGTGGGTCATGGGGCTACGAGCAGTACTTC
TRBD1	many	TRBJ2-7	TRBV7-7	CASSVDRGSYEQYF	TGTGCCAGCAGCGTGGACAGGGGGTCTTACGAGCAGTACTTC
TRBD2	many	TRBJ2-5	TRBV20-1	CSADTSGGAPETQYF	TGCAGTGCGGACACTAGCGGGGGGGCCCCCGAGACCCAGTACTTC
NA	few	TRBJ2-1	TRBV10-3	CAINSPSVNEQFF	TGTGCCATCAACTCCCCCAGCGTCAATGAGCAGTTCTTC
NA	few	TRBJ2-1	TRBV5-6	CASSFKIEQFF	TGTGCCAGCAGCTTTAAGATTGAGCAGTTCTTC
TRBD1	NA	TRBJ1-2	TRBV6-1	CASSRASGTEEAIRGYTF	TGTGCCAGCAGTCGCGCGTCCGGGACAGAGGAGGCTATTAGGGGCTACACCTTC
TRBD2	few	TRBJ2-1	TRBV7-9	CASSPQGTSGGNEQFF	TGTGCCAGCAGCCCCCAGGGGACTAGCGGGGGGAATGAGCAGTTCTTC
TRBD1	NA	TRBJ2-1	TRBV10-3	CAIRGQGNNEQFF	TGTGCCATCAGGGGACAGGGCAACAATGAGCAGTTCTTC